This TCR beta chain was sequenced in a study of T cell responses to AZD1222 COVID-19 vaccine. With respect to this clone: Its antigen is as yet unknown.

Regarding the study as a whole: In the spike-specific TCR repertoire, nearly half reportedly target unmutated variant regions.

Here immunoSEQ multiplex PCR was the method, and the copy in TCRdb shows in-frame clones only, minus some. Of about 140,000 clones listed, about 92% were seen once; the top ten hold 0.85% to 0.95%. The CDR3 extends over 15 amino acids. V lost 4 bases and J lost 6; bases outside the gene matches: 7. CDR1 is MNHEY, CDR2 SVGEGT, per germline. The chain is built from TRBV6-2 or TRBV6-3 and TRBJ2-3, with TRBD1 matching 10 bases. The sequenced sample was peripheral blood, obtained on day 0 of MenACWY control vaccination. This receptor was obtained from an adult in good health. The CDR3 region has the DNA TGTGCCAGCAGTTCCCCCGACAGGGGGCTGGATACGCAGTATTTT. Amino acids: CASSSPDRGLDTQYF.